What follows are 12 T cell receptor beta chains derived from one specimen sequenced in a study of shared clonotypes between healthy human individuals. Naive CD8 cells lacked CD45RO, underwent positive selection for CCR7 and left out terminally differentiated effector memory CD45RA+ cells. Profiled with immunoSEQ multiplex PCR; TCRdb holds only in-frame clones, not every one. The data contain roughly 590,000 clones, nearly 97% of them seen just once; the ten biggest clones take up less than 0.13%. Input material: naive CD8+ T cells sorted from blood. Receptors were obtained from a woman aged 30 to 39 in good health.

The chain combines TRBV2 with TRBJ1-2; D is perhaps TRBD1 (5 bases). The CDR3 runs 14 residues. V lost 3 bases to trimming and J lost 3 bases, with 11 bases between them. Germline CDR1 reads SNHLY; CDR2 reads FYNNEI. In nucleotides, the CDR3 is TGTGCCAGCAGTGAGTCGGGGGTCGACTATGGCTACACCTTC. Translation: CASSESGVDYGYTF.

The chain combines TRBV7-9 with TRBJ2-1; D is perhaps TRBD2 (6 bases). The CDR3 has 15 amino acids. CDR1 is SEHNR and CDR2 is FQNEAQ in the germline V gene (reference sequence). V was cut by 7 bases and J by 0 bases, with 13 bases left in between. In nucleotides, the CDR3 is TGTGCCAGCACCGGCGGGACTTACTCCTACAATGAGCAGTTCTTC. Translation: CASTGGTYSYNEQFF.

The gene calls are TRBV27 and TRBJ2-3; D unclear. The V and J ends lost 3 bases and 4 bases respectively, with 11 bases between them. This CDR3 contains 14 residues. Germline V gene lookup returns CDR1 MNHEY and CDR2 SMNVEV (reference sequence). The CDR3 nucleotides are TGTGCCAGCAGTTTCCACATGATGGCAGATACGCAGTATTTT. As protein: CASSFHMMADTQYF.

The J gene is TRBJ2-1, the V gene TRBV4-1; D is perhaps TRBD2 (6 bases). The V and J ends lost 1 base and 3 bases respectively, with 16 bases between them. CDR1 and CDR2 from the germline V gene are MGHRA and YSYEKL. The CDR3 totals 17 residues. The DNA for the CDR3 is TGCGCCAGCAGCCAAGTCACAGCGGGTCTCGGCTACAATGAGCAGTTCTTC. It codes for CASSQVTAGLGYNEQFF.

The chain links TRBV28 to TRBJ1-5; maybe TRBD1 (6 bases). V shed 5 bases and J shed 7 bases, with 15 bases lying between them. The CDR3 spans 14 residues. From germline, CDR1 is MDHEN and CDR2 SYDVKM. The CDR3 DNA reads as TGTGCCAGCAGTCTCTTGACAGGTTTGCAGCCCCAGCATTTT. Protein sequence: CASSLLTGLQPQHF. The full variable domain, with the rest looked up from reference TRBV28 and TRBJ1-5, is DVKVTQSSRYLVKRTGEKVFLECVQDMDHENMFWYRQDPGLGLRLIYFSYDVKMKEKGDIPEGYSVSREKKERFSLILESASTNQTSMYLCASSLLTGLQPQHFGDGTRLSIL.

The chain employs TRBV27 and TRBJ2-2; D perhaps matches TRBD1 (6 bases). This CDR3 is 15 amino acids long. V lost 1 base to trimming and J lost 5 bases, with 11 bases between them. Germline V gene lookup returns CDR1 MNHEY and CDR2 SMNVEV (reference sequence). CDR3 nucleotides: TGTGCCAGCAGTTTATTGGCAGGGGCGACCGGGGAGCTGTTTTTT. It codes for CASSLLAGATGELFF.

The J gene is TRBJ2-4, the V gene TRBV2; TRBD1 might be the D (5 bases). V was cut by 8 bases and J by 1 base, with 15 bases left in between. In germline, CDR1 is SNHLY, CDR2 FYNNEI. The CDR3 has 15 amino acids. The CDR3 DNA reads as TGTGCCAGCCTGACTGCAGGGTCTGCCAAAAACATTCAGTACTTC. It encodes CASLTAGSAKNIQYF. Filled out from reference TRBV2 and TRBJ2-4, the complete variable domain reads EPEVTQTPSHQVTQMGQEVILRCVPISNHLYFYWYRQILGQKVEFLVSFYNNEISEKSEIFDDQFSVERPDGSNFTLKIRSTKLEDSAMYFCASLTAGSAKNIQYFGAGTRLSVL.

The genes are TRBV27 and TRBJ1-5; no firm D call. Germline CDR1 is MNHEY and CDR2 is SMNVEV (reference sequence). The V end lost 8 bases, the J end lost 0 bases, and 11 bases lay between the germline ends. The CDR3 covers 14 residues. The CDR3 DNA reads as TGTGCCAGCGCGAACCCGTATAGCAATCAGCCCCAGCATTTT. This sequence encodes CASANPYSNQPQHF.

V usage is TRBV27 and J usage is TRBJ1-2; D uncertain. V lost 6 bases and J 4 bases, leaving 12 bases between the germline ends. The CDR3 consists of 13 residues. Germline V gene lookup returns CDR1 MNHEY and CDR2 SMNVEV (reference sequence). CDR3 coding DNA: TGTGCCAGCAGCCACCCGGGCACCTATGGCTACACCTTC. It is translated as CASSHPGTYGYTF.

V usage is TRBV7-9 and J usage is TRBJ2-1; no definite D call. CDR3 size: 13 residues. Germline CDR1 and CDR2: SEHNR and FQNEAQ (reference sequence). The V gene lost 5 bases and the J gene lost 7 bases, with 12 bases spanning the gap. The CDR3 spells CASSPLPGNEQFF. Here the CDR3 DNA reads TGTGCCAGCAGCCCACTCCCAGGTAATGAGCAGTTCTTC. Variable domain in full (rest from reference TRBV7-9 and TRBJ2-1): DTGVSQNPRHKITKRGQNVTFRCDPISEHNRLYWYRQTLGQGPEFLTYFQNEAQLEKSRLLSDRFSAERPKGSFSTLEIQRTEQGDSAMYLCASSPLPGNEQFFGPGTRLTVL.

The chain is built from TRBV27 and TRBJ2-7; TRBD1 agrees at 7 bases. CDR1 is MNHEY and CDR2 is SMNVEV in the germline V gene (reference sequence). The CDR3 is made up of 14 amino acids. V dropped 4 bases and J dropped 4; count of bases not matched to a gene: 7. CDR3 residues: CASSSDRARYEQYF. CDR3 nucleotides: TGTGCCAGCAGTTCAGACAGGGCCCGGTACGAGCAGTACTTC.

As for this clone: Different DNA sequences within this sample yield the same CDR3. This chain links TRBV27 with TRBJ1-1; D ambiguous. From germline, CDR1 is MNHEY and CDR2 SMNVEV (reference sequence). The CDR3 sequence is 13 residues long. Trimming removed 3 bases from V and 0 bases from J, with 5 bases in between. The CDR3 sequence is CASSFSVNTEAFF. CDR3 nucleotides: TGTGCCAGCAGTTTTTCAGTGAACACTGAAGCTTTCTTT.